The source of this T cell receptor beta chain is a study of human T cells and chemical hapten exposure. The length of the CDR3 is 15 residues. Germline CDR1 LGHNA, CDR2 YSLEER. V gave up 1 base and J gave up 5 bases; unmatched junction bases: 6. Stated time point: patch test 2, 6 weeks after DPC sensitization. The treatment: therapeutic diphenylcyclopropenone sensitization with weekly scalp DPC. TCRdb itself ran the RACE reads through MiXCR, one entry per CDR3 protein. The table lists 360,000 or so distinct CDR3 sequences, about 6% of them singletons, with 4.5% to 6% in the top ten. At least ten counts were recorded for this clonotype.

The specimen comprised whole blood, sampled in connection with sensitization to the hapten diphenylcyclopropenone (DPC). The chain has TRBV4-3 and TRBJ1-1, with 8 bases matching TRBD1. This receptor was obtained from a woman in her late teens or twenties with alopecia areata. Some clones in this sample may be carry-over from other donors' samples. The CDR3 loop reads CASSQVGRGQTEAFF. The CDR3, as DNA: TGCGCCAGCAGCCAAGTTGGCAGGGGGCAGACTGAAGCTTTCTTT.